These T cell receptor beta chains were read from a single sample in a study of T cells in pancreatic ductal adenocarcinoma. Using immunoSEQ multiplex PCR, the repertoire was profiled, and TCRdb retains in-frame clones only, with some absent. In the table there are just under 30,000 clones, approximately 94% of which are singletons. The sequenced sample consisted of PBMCs. The receptors here all came from a human donor with pancreatic ductal adenocarcinoma. The CDR3 runs from the conserved cysteine through the conserved F or W. D genes are given only for firm matches. Where a row states a size, it is once, few, many or the class of an expanded clone; other rows omit it.

>TRBV2|.|.|TRBJ2-7|14
CASSEEGLSYEQYF
TGTGCCAGCAGTGAAGAAGGCCTCTCCTACGAGCAGTACTTC
>TRBV10-3|.|.|TRBJ2-3|15
CAISGTGLRTDTQYF
TGTGCCATCAGTGGCACGGGACTCAGAACAGATACGCAGTATTTT
>TRBV29-1|TRBD2|once|TRBJ2-3|14
CSVEAVSGTDTQYF
TGCAGCGTTGAAGCGGTTAGCGGGACAGATACGCAGTATTTT
>TRBV4-3|.|.|TRBJ2-2|14
CASSQWSGTGELFF
TGCGCCAGCAGCCAATGGTCCGGGACCGGGGAGCTGTTTTTT
>TRBV6-5|.|.|TRBJ2-7|15
CASSYSSGISYEQYF
TGTGCCAGCAGTTACTCGAGCGGAATCTCCTACGAGCAGTACTTC
>TRBV18|TRBD1|.|TRBJ2-3|13
CASSLHRGDTQYF
TGTGCCAGCTCGCTACACAGGGGGGATACGCAGTATTTT
>TRBV6-5|.|.|TRBJ1-2|16
CASSYSWGLGDYGYTF
TGTGCCAGCAGTTACTCGTGGGGGCTAGGCGACTATGGCTACACCTTC
>TRBV9|.|.|TRBJ2-7|15
CASSPIRDMGNEQYF
TGTGCCAGCAGCCCTATTCGGGACATGGGGAACGAGCAGTACTTC
>TRBV6-1|.|.|TRBJ2-2|16
CASSEIPGMNTGELFF
TGTGCCAGCAGTGAAATCCCCGGCATGAACACCGGGGAGCTGTTTTTT
>TRBV20-1|.|.|TRBJ1-1|11
CSAPLAAEAFF
TGCAGTGCCCCTTTGGCGGCTGAAGCTTTCTTT